This T cell receptor beta chain was recorded in a study of cytomegalovirus exposure and HLA in healthy donors. Study findings and constraints: In vitro checks showed that a few CMV-associated chains really do target CMV antigens. Reports indicated that the classifier achieved high specificity and sensitivity in diagnosing cytomegalovirus status. TCR sequences were mostly rare, though some public TCRs occurred in many donors.

With 5 bases removed from V and 0 bases from J, the gap between germline ends came to 11 bases. The germline gives CDR1 SGHVS, CDR2 FQNEAQ. The length of the CDR3 is 14 residues. Notes on this clone: Its antigen is not identified.

This table comes from immunoSEQ multiplex PCR, and its TCRdb copy is limited to in-frame clones, with some not included. The sample lists about 57,000 clones, roughly nine tenths seen once, with 0.95% to 1.5% in the top ten. The V and J genes are TRBV7-8 and TRBJ2-7, with TRBD2 as a possible D gene (6 bases). The receptor was isolated from a woman aged 18-29 years in good health and CMV-seronegative. Sequenced: PBMCs. The CDR3 region is CASSPRDSSYEQYF. The CDR3 bases are TGTGCCAGCAGCCCCCGGGACTCCTCCTACGAGCAGTACTTC.